This T cell receptor beta chain was captured by sequencing in a study of blood T cells in healthy people across ages (dated by TCRdb to 2014 to 2015). Regarding the study in general: In model experiments, template switching captured about one uniquely barcoded TCR beta cDNA molecule for every two T cells. The study measured age-related changes in TCR beta repertoire diversity using deep sequencing normalized with unique cDNA molecular identifiers. Four age groups were formed from the donors: young (average approximately 15 years), middle-aged (approximately 41), aged (about 62) and long-lived (less than 85). Donors of different ages were randomly distributed across sequencing lanes to avoid experimental bias. For two donors (one aged 18 to 30 and one aged 80 or older), the study analyzed two additional independent replicas of 1 million unique cDNA reads from the same blood draw. Findings and caveats that apply to the study as a whole: As age increased, observed TCR beta diversity per million T cells dropped in a roughly linear way, and a significant reduction was already evident by age 40. A strong correlation was found between observed TCR beta diversity and the percentage of naive T cells measured by flow cytometry. Estimates of total diversity based on one million sequenced T cells were regarded as lower bounds and as underestimates. Because profiling used bulk unsorted PBMCs, naive and antigen-experienced compartments could not be compared conclusively. Donor CMV infection status was unknown, potentially confounding age-related changes in expanded clonotypes. Compared with the aged group, the long-lived group had more naive CD4+ T cells, fewer expanded clones and increased TCR diversity, suggesting age selection.

This clonotype was seen many times. Its antigen is unknown. Per-base quality was not reported, and no clone a single base away is much larger than it. Donors were 39 systemically healthy Caucasian individuals from Russia aged roughly 6 to 95 years. Around 9.9 milliliters of peripheral blood were collected from each donor into EDTA-treated Vacutainer tubes. Ficoll-Paque density-gradient centrifugation was used to isolate PBMCs, with at least 6.5 million per sample. Total RNA was extracted from PBMCs with Trizol reagent, with at least 5 micrograms obtained per sample. For every donor, an aliquot of PBMCs went through flow cytometry to measure the percentages of naive CD45RAhigh/CD27high T cells. The receptor library was made with 5' RACE. TCRdb lists the instrument as Illumina HiSeq 2500. A second roughly 6 to 12 cycle PCR used a sample-barcoded 5' primer and a J-beta primer mix. Each TCR beta cDNA molecule received a unique molecular identifier from a template-switch 5' adaptor carrying 12 random nucleotides. Each sample yielded at least 3 million CDR3-containing paired-end reads. First-strand cDNA synthesis was performed from all RNA using the Mint cDNA synthesis kit, with priming by a TRBC-specific oligonucleotide. Following uracil-DNA glycosylase treatment, all cDNA underwent a first 18-cycle PCR with the universal primers M1SS and BC2_uni_R. The paper's data handling went like this. For normalization, 1 million high-quality reads were randomly selected from each sample, with every read carrying a distinct molecular identifier. Instead of being binned into consensus sequences, reads that shared molecular identifiers were thrown out. MiTCR, run with a Q25 quality threshold and the strictest error-elimination algorithm, handled CDR3 identification, clonotype clustering and error correction. Lower-bound total TCR beta diversity was estimated with a nonparametric unseen species model using Euler transformation. TCRdb redid the processing of the public reads, applying fastp at Q25 and MiXCR, and retained in-frame beta chains. A single entry per CDR3 protein holds the most common genes and DNA from its merged rows. Clone size and V and J calls follow TCRdb, not the original study. A total of 720,000 or so distinct CDR3 sequences appear in this sample, roughly two fifths of them only once. Together, the top ten hold 25% to 35% of the sample.

Spanning cysteine to phenylalanine, the CDR3 consists of 12 amino acids. Just the 36-base CDR3 DNA is kept, in frame starting at base 1. CDR1 is given as SGHTA and CDR2 as FQGNSA, both from the germline V gene. V was cut back by 5 bases and J by 6 bases, leaving a gap of 9 bases between them. Sequencing input: blood. The sequence came from a man older than 75 in good health. The sequence is built from TRBV7-2 and TRBJ2-3, with the D gene not confidently named. This receptor has the CDR3 CASSPVRDTQYF. The bases are TGTGCCAGCAGCCCTGTTCGGGATACGCAGTATTTT.